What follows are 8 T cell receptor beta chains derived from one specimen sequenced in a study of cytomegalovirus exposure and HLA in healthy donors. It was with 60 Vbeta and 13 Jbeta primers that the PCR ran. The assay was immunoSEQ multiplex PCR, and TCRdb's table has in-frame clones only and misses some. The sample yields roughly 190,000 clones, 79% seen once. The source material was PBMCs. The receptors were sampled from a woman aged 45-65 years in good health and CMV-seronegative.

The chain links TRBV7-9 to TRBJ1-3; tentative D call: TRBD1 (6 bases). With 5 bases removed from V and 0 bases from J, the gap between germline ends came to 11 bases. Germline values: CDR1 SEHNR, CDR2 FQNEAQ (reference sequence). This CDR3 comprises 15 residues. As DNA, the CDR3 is TGTGCCAGCAGCCCCGGGGACATCTCTGGAAACACCATATATTTT. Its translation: CASSPGDISGNTIYF.

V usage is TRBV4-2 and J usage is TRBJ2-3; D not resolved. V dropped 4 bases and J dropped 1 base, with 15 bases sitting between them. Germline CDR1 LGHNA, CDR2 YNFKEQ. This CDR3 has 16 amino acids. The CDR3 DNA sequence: TGTGCCAGCAGCCGACGACCGGGTGACGGCACAGATACGCAGTATTTT. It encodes CASSRRPGDGTDTQYF.

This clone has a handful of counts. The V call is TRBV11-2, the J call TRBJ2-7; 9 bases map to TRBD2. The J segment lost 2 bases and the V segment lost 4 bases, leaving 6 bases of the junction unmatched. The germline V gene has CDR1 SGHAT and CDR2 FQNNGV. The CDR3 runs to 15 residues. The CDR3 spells CASSWGTSRPYEQYF. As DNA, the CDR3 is TGTGCCAGCAGCTGGGGGACTAGCAGACCCTACGAGCAGTACTTC. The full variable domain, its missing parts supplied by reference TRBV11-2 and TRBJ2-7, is EAGVAQSPRYKIIEKRQSVAFWCNPISGHATLYWYQQILGQGPKLLIQFQNNGVVDDSQLPKDRFSAERLKGVDSTLKIQPAKLEDSAVYLCASSWGTSRPYEQYFGPGTRLTVT.

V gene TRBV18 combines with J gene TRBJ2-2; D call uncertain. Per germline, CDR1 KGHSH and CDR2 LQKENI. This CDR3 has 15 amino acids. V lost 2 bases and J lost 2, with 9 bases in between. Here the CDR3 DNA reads TGTGCCAGCTCACCAGATAGCATCAACACCGGGGAGCTGTTTTTT. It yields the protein CASSPDSINTGELFF.

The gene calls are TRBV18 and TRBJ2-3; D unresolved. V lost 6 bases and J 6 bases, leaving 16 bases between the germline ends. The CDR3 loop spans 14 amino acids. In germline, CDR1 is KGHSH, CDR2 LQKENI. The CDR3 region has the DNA TGTGCCAGCTCCCACCTTGATACTTTGGATACGCAGTATTTT. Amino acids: CASSHLDTLDTQYF.

The CDR3 nucleotides are TGCGCCGGGAGTGGAGATACGCAGTATTTT. Protein product: CAGSGDTQYF. This sequence joins TRBV23-1 and TRBJ2-3, with D possibly TRBD2 on 5 matching bases. TRBV23-1 is annotated as an ORF whose role is uncertain. The CDR3 length is 10 residues. V lost 11 bases and J lost 5, with 8 bases in between.

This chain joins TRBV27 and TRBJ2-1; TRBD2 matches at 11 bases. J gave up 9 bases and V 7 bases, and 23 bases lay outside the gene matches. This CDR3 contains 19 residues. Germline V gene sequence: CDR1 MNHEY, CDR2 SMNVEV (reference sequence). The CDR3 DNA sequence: TGTGCCAGCACCACTATGGGGTTTGGACTAGCGGGCACCCCTAGTGAGCAGTTCTTC. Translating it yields CASTTMGFGLAGTPSEQFF.

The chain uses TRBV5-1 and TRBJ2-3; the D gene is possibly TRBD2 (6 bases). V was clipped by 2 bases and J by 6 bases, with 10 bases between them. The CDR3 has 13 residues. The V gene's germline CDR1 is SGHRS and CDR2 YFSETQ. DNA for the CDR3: TGCGCCAGCAGCTTCCCCCTAGCGGATACGCAGTATTTT. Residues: CASSFPLADTQYF.